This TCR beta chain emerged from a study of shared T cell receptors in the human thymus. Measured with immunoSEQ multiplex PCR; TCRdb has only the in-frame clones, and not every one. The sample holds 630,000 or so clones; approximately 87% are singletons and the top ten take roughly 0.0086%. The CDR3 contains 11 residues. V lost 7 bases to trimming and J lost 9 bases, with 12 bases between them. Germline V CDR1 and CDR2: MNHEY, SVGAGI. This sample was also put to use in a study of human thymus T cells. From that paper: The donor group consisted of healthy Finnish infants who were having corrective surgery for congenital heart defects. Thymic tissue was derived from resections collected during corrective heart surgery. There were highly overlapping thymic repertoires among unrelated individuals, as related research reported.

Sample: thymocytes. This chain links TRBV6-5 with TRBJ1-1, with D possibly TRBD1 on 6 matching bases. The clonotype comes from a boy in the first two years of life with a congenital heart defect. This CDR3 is CASTERGKAFF. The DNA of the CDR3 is TGTGCCAGCACCGAAAGGGGGAAAGCTTTCTTT.